The clone carrying this TCR beta chain appeared a single time. Its specificity is unknown. With a far larger clone one base away, a read error is the likely cause. Source study methods: Junction-only immunoSEQ data arrived without quality scores, meaning filtering differed. Sequencing used immunoSEQ multiplex PCR; TCRdb keeps in-frame clones, though not all of them. V, J and clone size were drawn from that table, and D and trimming were deduced from the DNA. The table has 1 million to 1.3 million clones, approximately 80% seen once. This entry is derived from a study of shared clonotypes between healthy human individuals. For the study at large: There were three CD4 naive, three CD4 memory, two CD8 naive and one CD8 memory plates per donor.

General study findings and limits: Deeper or shallower sequencing was expected to change how clonotypes are shared among donors. Against clonotypes common to all four donors, non-shared ones had lower generation probabilities.

CDR3 size: 12 residues. The germline V gene has CDR1 MNHNS and CDR2 SASEGT. Trimming stripped 5 bases from V and 2 bases from J, with 5 bases between. V usage is TRBV6-1 and J usage is TRBJ2-3; D unclear. Specimen: memory CD4+ T cells from PBMCs. Sample subset: CD45RA-negative fraction. This clonotype was obtained from a man between 18 and 35 years old in good health. Some clones in this sample may be carry-over from other donors' samples. The DNA for the CDR3 is TGTGCCAGCAGTCGAGACACAGATACGCAGTATTTT. Amino acid sequence: CASSRDTDTQYF.